Detailed here is one T cell receptor beta chain. These data originate in a study of patients and donors after allogeneic stem cell transplantation. TCRdb fed the RT-PCR reads into MiXCR, producing one record per CDR3 protein. The sample consists of 200,000 to 250,000 distinct CDR3 sequences, roughly two fifths of them appearing once. Germline V lookup: CDR1 MDHEN, CDR2 SYDVKM. The CDR3 is 15 residues long. Between the trimmed V and J ends, which lost 7 bases and 4 bases, there was a span of 17 bases. V gene TRBV28 combines with J gene TRBJ1-3, with D hard to call. Sequenced material: blood, either unsorted or a sorted T cell fraction (not recorded which). This TCR was recovered from a human donor who was either an allogeneic HSCT recipient or a stem cell or donor lymphocyte infusion donor (not recorded which). It is not recorded whose cells these are; they may come from a transplant donor. This chain's CDR3 is CASTIPRGRGNTIYF. CDR3 sequence (DNA): TGTGCCAGCACCATCCCTCGGGGAAGGGGAAACACCATATATTTT.